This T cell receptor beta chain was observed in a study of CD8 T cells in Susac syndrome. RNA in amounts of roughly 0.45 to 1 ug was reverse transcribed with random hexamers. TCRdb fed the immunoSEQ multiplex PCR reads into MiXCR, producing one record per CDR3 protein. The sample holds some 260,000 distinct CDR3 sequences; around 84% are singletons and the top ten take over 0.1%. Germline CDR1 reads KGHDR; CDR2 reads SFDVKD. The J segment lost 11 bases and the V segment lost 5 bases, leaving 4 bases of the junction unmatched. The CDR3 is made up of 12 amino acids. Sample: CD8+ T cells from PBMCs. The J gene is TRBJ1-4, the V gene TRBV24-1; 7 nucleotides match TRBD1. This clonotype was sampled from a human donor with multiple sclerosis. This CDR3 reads CATSARDSKLFF. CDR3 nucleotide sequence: TGTGCCACCAGTGCCCGGGACAGCAAACTGTTTTTT.